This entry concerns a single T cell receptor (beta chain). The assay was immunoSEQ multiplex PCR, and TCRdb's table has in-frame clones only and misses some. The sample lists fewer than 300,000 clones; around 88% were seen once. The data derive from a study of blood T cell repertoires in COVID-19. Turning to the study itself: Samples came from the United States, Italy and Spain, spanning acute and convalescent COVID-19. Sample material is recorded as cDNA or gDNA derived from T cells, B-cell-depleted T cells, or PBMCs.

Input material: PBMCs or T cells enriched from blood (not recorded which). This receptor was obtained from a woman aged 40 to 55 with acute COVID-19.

The chain's CDR3 is CASSREALEAFF. The CDR3 DNA sequence: TGTGCCAGCAGCCGCGAGGCCTTAGAAGCTTTCTTT. The chain joins TRBV7-9 to TRBJ1-1; the D is unclear. Trimming removed 5 bases from V and 8 bases from J, with 12 bases in between. Looked up from germline, CDR1 is SEHNR and CDR2 is FQNEAQ (reference sequence). This CDR3 region has 12 residues.